This T cell receptor (beta chain) was documented in a study of regulatory T cells in long-lasting Graves disease. Findings and caveats of the study: Thyroid tissue went unstudied; only peripheral blood was examined.

In building TCR beta libraries, iRepertoire HTBI primers were used together with Arm-PCR of CDR3 regions. TCRdb re-derived calls from the multiplex PCR reads in MiXCR, one entry per CDR3 protein. The table has roughly 360,000 distinct CDR3 sequences, 12% seen once. CDR3 size: 17 residues. Germline V gene lookup returns CDR1 DFQATT and CDR2 SNEGSKA (reference sequence). V dropped 0 bases and J dropped 2 bases, with 14 bases sitting between them. In regard to this clonotype: As yet, its antigen is unknown.

Noted time point: newly diagnosed GD, antithyroid drugs for less than 3 months. The TCR library was made from RNA extracted from PBMCs. These sequences were also reported in another study, on T cells in Graves' hyperthyroidism and ophthalmopathy. That paper adds: Patients counted as stable if ophthalmopathy did not develop within 18 months. The TCR CDR3 first-round RT-PCR relied on the HTBI primer set. The model identified upcoming ophthalmopathy a median approximately 6.4 months ahead of onset.

Sequencing was performed on peripheral blood mononuclear cells (PBMCs), taken at new diagnosis, from a patient treated with antithyroid drugs. This chain uses TRBV20-1 with TRBJ2-6; no clear D gene. The TCR comes from a woman under 30 with Graves disease. CDR3 DNA: TGCAGTGCTAGAGATTGGAAGGATAAGGCTGGGGCCAACGTCCTGACTTTC. This codes for CSARDWKDKAGANVLTF.